This TCR beta chain was obtained from a study of regulatory T cells in long-lasting Graves disease. Only a few counts were recorded for this clonotype. Trimming cost V 2 bases and J 5 bases, with 16 bases left between them. The CDR3 extends over 16 amino acids. Germline values: CDR1 MNHEY, CDR2 SVGEGT. Arm-PCR with iRepertoire HTBI primers amplified the CDR3 regions for these TCR beta libraries. In the original workflow: Identification across samples found 62 TRBV and around 15 TRBJ segments. Each CDR3 protein gets one entry after TCRdb re-called the multiplex PCR reads with MiXCR. These V and J calls are TCRdb output, not the study's own analysis. This sample yields some 340,000 distinct CDR3 sequences, of which about 12% are seen a single time; approximately 17% belongs to the top ten. The time point: newly diagnosed GD, antithyroid drugs for less than 3 months. With RNA extracted from PBMCs as input, the TCR library was made. Graves' disease diagnosis relied on American Thyroid Association guidelines.

The same data also contributed to another study, on T cells in Graves' hyperthyroidism and ophthalmopathy. That source notes: Blood also showed most of the thyroid clonotypes that were expanded above 0.001.

The sample was peripheral blood mononuclear cells (PBMCs), taken at new diagnosis, from a patient treated with antithyroid drugs. This sequence originates from a woman under 30 with Graves disease. V and J are TRBV6-2 or TRBV6-3 and TRBJ2-1; TRBD2 might be the D (6 bases). CDR3 DNA sequence: TGTGCCAGCAGTTACGTAGCGGCCGCAGGTAACAATGAGCAGTTCTTC. It codes for CASSYVAAAGNNEQFF.